The 26 T cell receptor beta chains below come from one sample, sequenced in a study of blood T cell repertoires in COVID-19. Sequenced by immunoSEQ multiplex PCR; TCRdb stores in-frame clones only, minus some. The table shows about 290,000 clones, with 86% occurring only once. Input material: peripheral blood. The receptors stem from a woman between 25 and 40 years old with active or convalescent COVID-19.

J is TRBJ2-3 and V is TRBV7-2, with 8 bases aligning to TRBD2. CDR1 is SGHTA and CDR2 is FQGNSA in the germline V gene. With 2 bases clipped from V and 0 bases from J, the junction kept 10 bases outside the gene matches. The CDR3 loop spans 18 amino acids. Here the CDR3 reads CASSLRTSGPWSTDTQYF. CDR3 nucleotide sequence: TGTGCCAGCAGCTTACGAACTAGCGGACCCTGGAGCACAGATACGCAGTATTTT.

The J gene is TRBJ2-7, the V gene TRBV6-2 or TRBV6-3, with TRBD1 identical over 7 bases. The germline V gene has CDR1 MNHEY and CDR2 SVGEGT. This CDR3 region has 16 residues. V was pared by 2 bases and J by 0 bases, with 7 bases of the junction left unmatched. Here the CDR3 DNA reads TGTGCCAGCAGTTACCGTTACGGACAGGTCTCCTACGAGCAGTACTTC. Translating gives CASSYRYGQVSYEQYF.

The chain couples TRBV5-6 to TRBJ2-1; perhaps TRBD2 as D (6 bases). Between the trimmed V and J ends, which lost 0 bases and 4 bases, there was a span of 14 bases. Germline loops: CDR1 SGHDT, CDR2 YYEEEE. This CDR3 is built from 16 residues. CDR3 region: CASSLGFGGSYNEQFF. For the CDR3, the DNA is TGTGCCAGCAGCTTGGGTTTCGGGGGTAGTTACAATGAGCAGTTCTTC.

The rearrangement uses TRBV19 and TRBJ1-5; D is possibly TRBD1 (6 bases). CDR3 length: 15 amino acids. Trimming stripped 6 bases from V and 0 bases from J, with 12 bases between. Germline values: CDR1 LNHDA, CDR2 SQIVND (reference sequence). This CDR3 is CASRANRDSNQPQHF. DNA for the CDR3: TGTGCCAGTAGGGCAAACAGGGATAGCAATCAGCCCCAGCATTTT.

The chain employs TRBV7-2 and TRBJ1-1, with D tentatively TRBD1 (5 bases). Between the trimmed V and J ends, which lost 5 bases and 1 base, there was a span of 11 bases. CDR1 is SGHTA, CDR2 FQGNSA, per germline. This CDR3 is built from 14 residues. CDR3: CASSPPRENTEAFF. For the CDR3, the DNA is TGTGCCAGCAGCCCCCCCAGGGAGAACACTGAAGCTTTCTTT.

The chain uses TRBV19 and TRBJ2-2; perhaps TRBD2 as D (5 bases). Germline V CDR1 and CDR2: LNHDA, SQIVND (reference sequence). V was pared by 4 bases and J by 7 bases, with 13 bases between. There are 14 residues in the CDR3. Here the CDR3 DNA reads TGTGCCAGTAGTAAGGAGAGGGCGAGCGGGGAGCTGTTTTTT. This translates into CASSKERASGELFF.

This clone has more than one count but fewer than ten. V gene TRBV6-4 combines with J gene TRBJ2-1; TRBD1 agrees at 11 bases. V gave up 3 bases and J gave up 8 bases; unmatched junction bases: 3. The CDR3 sequence is 14 residues long. Germline lookup yields CDR1 MRHNA and CDR2 SNTAGT. The CDR3 nucleotides read TGTGCCAGCAGTGAGGGACAGGGGGGCGATGAGCAGTTCTTC. Translated: CASSEGQGGDEQFF.

The chain employs TRBV6-2 or TRBV6-3 and TRBJ1-5, with 12 bases fitting TRBD1. V was clipped by 2 bases and J by 6 bases; unmatched bases: 5. This CDR3 contains 16 residues. Germline V gives CDR1 MNHEY, CDR2 SVGEGT. The CDR3 bases are TGTGCCAGCAGTTACGTGGGACAGGGGGCCAGTCAGCCCCAGCATTTT. Its protein is CASSYVGQGASQPQHF.

The rearrangement joins TRBV5-1 to TRBJ2-7, with D possibly matching TRBD2 (5 bases). The CDR3 is 15 amino acids. Germline CDR1 and CDR2: SGHRS and YFSETQ. The ends were cut back, 3 bases at V and 0 bases at J, with 13 bases in the middle. The CDR3 spells CASSSRTGYSYEQYF. CDR3 sequence (DNA): TGCGCCAGCAGCTCCCGGACGGGATACTCCTACGAGCAGTACTTC.

The rearrangement uses TRBV28 and TRBJ2-2, with D unclear. In germline, CDR1 is MDHEN, CDR2 SYDVKM. V lost 7 bases and J 0 bases, leaving 12 bases between the germline ends. The length of the CDR3 is 15 residues. For the CDR3, the DNA is TGTGCCAGCAACCCCGCGGCGACGAACACCGGGGAGCTGTTTTTT. Encoded protein: CASNPAATNTGELFF.

This clone came up a few times. The chain has TRBV7-2 and TRBJ1-2; possibly TRBD1 for D (6 bases). Trimming removed 6 bases from V and 0 bases from J, with 17 bases in between. Germline assignment: CDR1 SGHTA and CDR2 FQGNSA. CDR3 length: 16 residues. The DNA of the CDR3 is TGTGCCAGCAGTCTAGGGGGGGGACCCTCTAACTATGGCTACACCTTC. It specifies CASSLGGGPSNYGYTF. The full variable domain, with the rest looked up from reference TRBV7-2 and TRBJ1-2, is GAGVSQSPSNKVTEKGKDVELRCDPISGHTALYWYRQSLGQGLEFLIYFQGNSAPDKSGLPSDRFSAERTGGSVSTLTIQRTQQEDSAVYLCASSLGGGPSNYGYTFGSGTRLTVV.

The V and J genes are TRBV6-5 and TRBJ1-2, with TRBD1 as a possible D gene (6 bases). Looked up from germline, CDR1 is MNHEY and CDR2 is SVGAGI. V was cut by 7 bases and J by 5 bases, with 20 bases left in between. The CDR3 runs 15 residues. The CDR3 coding sequence is TGTGCCAGCATGCGTTCGGGGGGGCTGGGTTATGGCTACACCTTC. It codes for CASMRSGGLGYGYTF.

The chain uses TRBV7-2 and TRBJ1-4, with 8 nucleotides matching TRBD1. This CDR3 region has 14 residues. Germline V gene lookup returns CDR1 SGHTA and CDR2 FQGNSA. V gave up 5 bases and J gave up 8 bases; unmatched junction bases: 7. The CDR3: CASSPGQGGEKLFF. The DNA of the CDR3 is TGTGCCAGCAGCCCCGGACAGGGAGGCGAAAAACTGTTTTTT.

Points on this clone: This likely came from a read error, as a far larger clone is one base away. No conserved phenylalanine or tryptophan is present at the end of the CDR3, so a read error is the likely explanation. The genes are TRBV6-2 or TRBV6-3 and TRBJ2-6, with TRBD2 identical over 9 bases. This CDR3 contains 16 residues. Per germline, CDR1 MNHEY and CDR2 SVGEGT. V trimming: 4 bases; J trimming: 4 bases; junction bases outside the gene matches: 5. CDR3 amino acids: CASSFRGGAGANVLTC. The CDR3 DNA is TGTGCCAGCAGTTTTCGCGGGGGGGCCGGGGCCAACGTCCTGACTTGC.

V usage is TRBV18 and J usage is TRBJ2-2; D ambiguous. This CDR3 comprises 18 residues. Germline V gene sequence: CDR1 KGHSH, CDR2 LQKENI. Between the trimmed V and J ends, which lost 0 bases and 3 bases, there was a span of 17 bases. CDR3 bases: TGTGCCAGCTCACCACCACCCAGGTACCGCGAAGACACCGGGGAGCTGTTTTTT. Its translation: CASSPPPRYREDTGELFF.

V usage is TRBV7-6 and J usage is TRBJ1-1, with 8 positions matching TRBD1. Germline V gene lookup returns CDR1 SGHVS and CDR2 FNYEAQ. CDR3 length: 17 residues. V was clipped by 1 base and J by 0 bases; unmatched bases: 7. CDR3 protein: CASSLGGTGGMNTEAFF. For the CDR3, the DNA is TGTGCCAGCAGCTTAGGGGGGACAGGAGGTATGAACACTGAAGCTTTCTTT.

This clone was seen only once. The chain employs TRBV3-1 (or the pseudogene TRBV3-2) and TRBJ1-1, with TRBD1 identical over 8 bases. CDR3 size: 15 residues. V trimming: 4 bases; J trimming: 7 bases; junction bases outside the gene matches: 11. The germline gives CDR1 LGHDT, CDR2 YNNKEL (reference sequence). The CDR3 nucleotides are TGTGCCAGCAGCCCGAACAGGGGGAGCGGAAGTGAAGCTTTCTTT. This codes for CASSPNRGSGSEAFF.

The V call is TRBV6-6, the J call TRBJ1-5; 7 nucleotides match TRBD1. This CDR3 spans 15 amino acids. The germline CDR1 and CDR2 sequences are MNHNY and SVGAGI (reference sequence). Trimming cost V 2 bases and J 3 bases; bases outside gene matches: 4. CDR3 in amino acids: CASSYRDSLNQPQHF. CDR3 in DNA: TGTGCCAGCAGTTACCGGGACAGCCTCAATCAGCCCCAGCATTTT.

This clone has only a few counts. The chain couples TRBV10-3 to TRBJ2-1, with D uncertain. Trimming removed 4 bases at V and 4 bases at J, with 5 bases between. This CDR3 is built from 12 residues. Germline CDR1 reads ENHRY; CDR2 reads SYGVKD. The CDR3 protein is CAISGHYNEQFF. The CDR3 DNA reads as TGTGCCATCAGTGGACATTACAATGAGCAGTTCTTC.

CDR3 region: CASSVKLNNEQFF. CDR3 bases: TGTGCCAGTAGTGTTAAACTGAACAATGAGCAGTTCTTC. V is TRBV19 and J is TRBJ2-1; D gene unclear. Germline-derived CDR1 and CDR2 are LNHDA and SQIVND (reference sequence). V dropped 5 bases and J dropped 5 bases, with 10 bases sitting between them. The CDR3 contains 13 residues.

This clone was seen a single time. The genes are TRBV19 and TRBJ1-1, with D possibly TRBD1 on 6 matching bases. Germline V CDR1 and CDR2: LNHDA, SQIVND (reference sequence). This CDR3 spans 17 amino acids. With 6 bases removed from V and 4 bases from J, the gap between germline ends came to 24 bases. For the CDR3, the DNA is TGTGCCAGTAGCCCACATGGGGGGGGGCCTCCTACCACTGAAGCTTTCTTT. It encodes CASSPHGGGPPTTEAFF.

This sequence joins TRBV29-1 and TRBJ1-2; D is perhaps TRBD1 (6 bases). The CDR3 loop spans 13 amino acids. Germline loops: CDR1 SQVTM, CDR2 ANQGSEA. V was clipped by 3 bases and J by 7 bases, with 15 bases between them. As DNA, the CDR3 is TGCAGCGTTGAGACGGTCAGGGGTTTTGGCTACACCTTC. This sequence encodes CSVETVRGFGYTF.

This chain links TRBV24-1 with TRBJ2-1; 14 bases are a match to TRBD2. The germline CDR1 and CDR2 sequences are KGHDR and SFDVKD. V was clipped by 6 bases and J by 9 bases; unmatched bases: 6. The length of the CDR3 is 15 residues. The CDR3 protein is CATSRLAGGPGEQFF. In DNA form, the CDR3 reads TGTGCCACCAGTCGACTAGCGGGGGGGCCGGGTGAGCAGTTCTTC.

The J gene is TRBJ1-5, the V gene TRBV7-2, with no clear D. Trimming stripped 5 bases from V and 2 bases from J, with 19 bases between. Per germline, CDR1 SGHTA and CDR2 FQGNSA. CDR3 length equals 17 residues. The CDR3 coding sequence is TGTGCCAGCAGCCGCCGTCCATTCCTTGGAGGCAATCAGCCCCAGCATTTT. It specifies CASSRRPFLGGNQPQHF.

The rearrangement joins TRBV2 to TRBJ1-1; D perhaps matches TRBD1 (5 bases). CDR1 is SNHLY and CDR2 is FYNNEI in the germline V gene. The germline V and J ends were trimmed by 1 base and 5 bases, with 8 bases remaining between them. The CDR3 covers 13 residues. This CDR3 is CASSEGRVTEAFF. The CDR3 nucleotides read TGTGCCAGCAGTGAAGGCAGGGTAACTGAAGCTTTCTTT.

The J gene is TRBJ2-4, the V gene TRBV7-2, with D hard to call. Between the trimmed V and J ends, which lost 3 bases and 0 bases, there was a span of 12 bases. The CDR3 contains 16 residues. Germline V gives CDR1 SGHTA, CDR2 FQGNSA. CDR3: CASSLSATGAKNIQYF. The CDR3 DNA follows: TGTGCCAGCAGCTTGTCCGCCACGGGAGCCAAAAACATTCAGTACTTC.